This TCR beta chain emerged from a study of regulatory T cells in long-lasting Graves disease. The overall study: Newly diagnosed Graves' patients had under 3 months of antithyroid drugs.

The sample holds a few counts of this clonotype. The time point denotes: newly diagnosed GD, antithyroid drugs for less than 3 months. PBMC RNA served as the TCR library source. TCR beta libraries were built with iRepertoire HTBI primers and Arm-PCR of CDR3 regions. MiXCR was run by TCRdb on the multiplex PCR reads, yielding one entry per CDR3 protein. The sample contains 440,000 or so distinct CDR3 sequences, 16% of which appear only once. Germline V CDR1 and CDR2: LGHNT, FRNRAP. There are 17 residues in the CDR3. V was shortened by 10 bases and J by 4 bases, with 26 bases between the two germline ends. The same sample was also studied in work on T cells in Graves' hyperthyroidism and ophthalmopathy. Per that study: Every diagnosis used clinical symptoms, serum thyroxine and TRAb, thyroid ultrasound and orbital computed tomography. A set of HTBI primers served as the primers for a first-round RT-PCR of the TCR CDR3. Most clonotypes expanded in thyroid above 0.001 were likewise present in blood.

The clonotype was recovered from a woman in her thirties with Graves disease. The starting material was peripheral blood mononuclear cells (PBMCs), obtained at new diagnosis, from a patient treated with antithyroid drugs. This rearrangement joins TRBV12-5 to TRBJ2-1; a weak D match, TRBD2 (6 bases). The CDR3 spells CATPEWVGRLSYNEQFF. For the CDR3, the DNA is TGTGCTACCCCTGAATGGGTCGGGAGACTCTCATACAATGAGCAGTTCTTC.